A selection of T cell receptor beta chains follows, all from one sample in a study of technical replicates of blood from a handful of donors. Here immunoSEQ multiplex PCR was the method, and the copy in TCRdb shows in-frame clones only, minus some. This table has about 73,000 clones, 90% to 95% appearing once. Source material: T cells isolated from PBMCs. These receptors came from a human donor in good health. Each CDR3 is given with its conserved first and last residue. The D gene is left open where the match is weak. Rows give clone size only sometimes, using once, few, many, or a class for an expanded clone.

>TRBJ1-3|.|TRBV7-9|.
TGTGCCAGCAGCTCCGCCCCAGGGGCCGCCATATATTTT
CASSSAPGAAIYF
>TRBJ2-1|.|TRBV29-1|TRBD2
TGCAGCGCCAGCGGGAGGTACAATGAGCAGTTCTTC
CSASGRYNEQFF
>TRBJ2-7|once|TRBV6-5|.
TGTGCCAGCAGTTACTCGGGGCAGGGTGCCTACGAGCAGTACTTC
CASSYSGQGAYEQYF
>TRBJ1-6|.|TRBV30|TRBD1
TGTGCCTGGAGTGTACAGGGGAAATCACCCCTCCACTTT
CAWSVQGKSPLHF
>TRBJ2-7|.|TRBV15|TRBD1
TGTGCCACCAGCAGAGATCCAGGGGGCCGCTACGAGCAGTACTTC
CATSRDPGGRYEQYF
>TRBJ2-5|.|TRBV4-1|.
TGCGCCAGCAGCCAAGTACGGGGGTCAGAGACCCAGTACTTC
CASSQVRGSETQYF
>TRBJ1-4|.|TRBV18|.
TGTGCCAGCTCACCACCCGAGGGATTTAATGAAAAACTGTTTTTT
CASSPPEGFNEKLFF
>TRBJ2-5|once|TRBV5-1|.
TGCGCCAGCAGCTTCGGGGAAGAGACCCAGTACTTC
CASSFGEETQYF
>TRBJ2-3|.|TRBV2|.
TGTGCCAGCAGTGAAGCGGACTTGTTTTCTAGCACAGATACGCAGTATTTT
CASSEADLFSSTDTQYF
>TRBJ2-2|.|TRBV14|TRBD1
TGTGCCAGCAGCCAAGATCAACTGGGACAGTTGGTCACCGGGGAGCTGTTTTTT
CASSQDQLGQLVTGELFF
>TRBJ1-2|.|TRBV19|TRBD1
TGTGCCAGTAGTACAGGGGGGACGCGTCAATTAGGCTACACCTTC
CASSTGGTRQLGYTF
>TRBJ1-5|.|TRBV18|TRBD1
TGTGCCAGCTCTCCGGACAGGGCCAGTCAGCCCCAGCATTTT
CASSPDRASQPQHF
>TRBJ2-6|.|TRBV14|.
TGTGCCAGTCGCGCGGACTCTGGGGCCAACGTCCTGACTTTC
CASRADSGANVLTF
>TRBJ2-2|.|TRBV6-6|TRBD1
TGTGCCAGCAGCGAAACAGGGGGCACGGACACCGGGGAGCTGTTTTTT
CASSETGGTDTGELFF
>TRBJ2-1|.|TRBV4-2|.
TGTGCCAGCAGCCATGAGCGCAACTACAATGAGCAGTTCTTC
CASSHERNYNEQFF
>TRBJ1-6|.|TRBV7-9|TRBD1
TGTGCCAGCAGCCCACAGGGGGCAGAGCACTCCTACAACTTT
CASSPQGAEHSYNF
>TRBJ1-4|few|TRBV9|.
TGTGCCAGCAGCGTAGTGCCCCCTCGGTGCGAAAAACTGTTTTTT
CASSVVPPRCEKLFF
>TRBJ1-1|.|TRBV5-1|TRBD1
TGCGCCAGCAGCCTCCCAGGACAGGGTGGGATGAACACTGAAGCTTTCTTT
CASSLPGQGGMNTEAFF
>TRBJ1-3|.|TRBV30|.
TGTGCCTGGAGGCCGACAACGGGAGGGGACACCATATATTTT
CAWRPTTGGDTIYF
>TRBJ2-1|.|TRBV4-1|TRBD2
TGCGCCAGCAGCCCAATTCCCCTTAGCGGGACCAATGAGCAGTTCTTC
CASSPIPLSGTNEQFF
>TRBJ1-1|.|TRBV11-2|.
TGTGCCAGCAGCCCGCGGTCCTCTCCCGGATGGACTGAAGCTTTCTTT
CASSPRSSPGWTEAFF
>TRBJ1-5|.|TRBV27|.
TGTGCCAGCAGTCGCCCCCCCCTTTTTCGTGTAGAGCCCCAGCATTTT
CASSRPPLFRVEPQHF
>TRBJ1-5|.|TRBV2|.
TGTGCCAGCAGTGTCGAGGGGGATGATCAGCCCCAGCATTTT
CASSVEGDDQPQHF
>TRBJ1-2|.|TRBV5-1|.
TGCGCCAGCAGCTTGGTGGTCGACGGCGCGGCTGGCTACACCTTC
CASSLVVDGAAGYTF
>TRBJ2-1|.|TRBV5-1|TRBD2
TGCGCCAGCAGCTTACGAACTAGCGGGAACAATGAGCAGTTCTTC
CASSLRTSGNNEQFF